These 10 T cell receptor beta chains were sequenced from one sample in a study of glioma-infiltrating T cells. Amplification of TCR alpha and beta CDR3 regions from RNA used iRepertoire nested multiplex PCR. TCRdb redid the calling of the multiplex PCR reads with MiXCR, one entry per CDR3 protein. This sample has about 140,000 distinct CDR3 sequences, with 39% found just once. Sequenced sample: glioma tissue, nonneoplastic brain tissue, or PBMCs (not recorded which). Receptors originate from a human donor with low-grade glioma or glioblastoma, undergoing nonglioma brain surgery, or in good health (not recorded which).

This sequence joins TRBV28 and TRBJ1-1, with D possibly TRBD1 on 6 matching bases. Trimming left V 8 bases short and J 5 bases short, with 15 bases between. CDR1 MDHEN and CDR2 SYDVKM come from the germline V gene. The CDR3 runs 13 residues. The CDR3 DNA follows: TGTGCCAGCGGGACTACAGGGTTAACTGAAGCTTTCTTT. Translation gives CASGTTGLTEAFF.

The chain recombines TRBV7-2 with TRBJ2-3, with 10 positions matching TRBD2. J gave up 1 base and V 2 bases, and 3 bases lay outside the gene matches. Germline-derived CDR1 and CDR2 are SGHTA and FQGNSA. The CDR3 spans 16 residues. CDR3 region: CASSLTSGKGTDTQYF. The CDR3 DNA follows: TGTGCCAGCAGCTTAACTAGCGGGAAAGGCACAGATACGCAGTATTTT.

The chain joins TRBV4-2 to TRBJ2-3, with TRBD2 identical over 8 bases. J was trimmed by 5 bases and V by 0 bases; bases with no gene match: 4. The CDR3 is made up of 15 amino acids. Germline V CDR1 and CDR2: LGHNA, YNFKEQ. This CDR3 is CASSQDRLAGDTQYF. CDR3 bases: TGTGCCAGCAGCCAAGACCGGCTAGCGGGAGATACGCAGTATTTT.

The rearrangement uses TRBV3-1 and TRBJ1-1, with D maybe TRBD1 (6 bases). In germline, CDR1 is LGHDT, CDR2 YNNKEL (reference sequence). V gave up 2 bases and J gave up 8 bases, with 15 bases separating them. CDR3 length equals 14 residues. As DNA, the CDR3 is TGTGCCAGCAGCCAAATAGGACAGTCTAAAGAAGCTTTCTTT. As protein: CASSQIGQSKEAFF.

The chain links TRBV2 to TRBJ1-6; a weak D match, TRBD1 (6 bases). Germline assignment: CDR1 SNHLY and CDR2 FYNNEI. V lost 5 bases to trimming and J lost 8 bases, with 10 bases between them. CDR3 size: 13 residues. CDR3 sequence: CASSLDRYSPLHF. The DNA of the CDR3 is TGTGCCAGCAGTCTCGACAGGTATTCACCCCTCCACTTT.

This clonotype was seen more than once but under ten times. The rearrangement joins TRBV4-3 to TRBJ2-5; D call uncertain. The CDR3 sequence is 15 residues long. Germline-derived CDR1 and CDR2 are LGHNA and YSLEER. The V and J ends lost 0 bases and 5 bases respectively, with 13 bases between them. CDR3 coding DNA: TGCGCCAGCAGCCAAGATCAACGGAGAGAGGAGACCCAGTACTTC. Encoded protein: CASSQDQRREETQYF.

This clonotype has just a few counts. The CDR3 coding sequence is TGCAGTGCTAGGCCACCGTACCAAGAGACCCAGTACTTC. Protein product: CSARPPYQETQYF. The chain employs TRBV20-1 and TRBJ2-5; no definite D call. Trimming shortened V by 3 bases and J by 0 bases, and 8 bases separated the two germline ends. Germline assignment: CDR1 DFQATT and CDR2 SNEGSKA (reference sequence). This CDR3 region has 13 residues.

V and J are TRBV20-1 and TRBJ2-7, with D perhaps matching TRBD2 (6 bases). Germline V gene data show CDR1 as DFQATT and CDR2 as SNEGSKA (reference sequence). The CDR3 is 13 residues long. With 0 bases removed from V and 5 bases from J, the gap between germline ends came to 11 bases. CDR3 loop: CSARDGGLNEQYF. In DNA, the CDR3 is TGCAGTGCTAGAGATGGAGGGCTCAACGAGCAGTACTTC.

The V gene is TRBV10-3, the J gene TRBJ1-2, with D possibly being TRBD1 (5 bases). CDR3 length: 14 amino acids. Germline lookup yields CDR1 ENHRY and CDR2 SYGVKD. With 5 bases removed from V and 0 bases from J, the gap between germline ends came to 10 bases. The DNA of the CDR3 is TGTGCCATCAGTCAGGGTCTGGCTAACTATGGCTACACCTTC. Encoded protein: CAISQGLANYGYTF.

The genes are TRBV7-9 and TRBJ2-3; D is undetermined. Germline CDR1 and CDR2: SEHNR and FQNEAQ (reference sequence). The CDR3 runs to 13 residues. V gave up 1 base and J gave up 3 bases, with 5 bases separating them. The CDR3, as DNA: TGTGCCAGCAGCTTAGTGGGGACAGATACGCAGTATTTT. Translated, it gives CASSLVGTDTQYF.